The T cell receptor beta chain under discussion was sequenced for a study of CD8 T cells in ankylosing spondylitis. The CDR3 has 13 amino acids. CDR1 is SGHTA, CDR2 FQGNSA, per germline. V was trimmed by 5 bases and J by 5 bases, leaving 12 bases between them. The table lists this clonotype with many counts. TCRdb re-called the 5' RACE reads through MiXCR, storing one row per CDR3 protein. Among around 220,000 distinct CDR3 sequences, about 10% were seen once, and the ten largest hold less than 25%. The clonotype was recovered from a male donor with ankylosing spondylitis or in good health (not recorded which). The chain carries TRBV7-2 and TRBJ1-1; perhaps TRBD1 as D (5 bases). Sequenced: blood, either unsorted or a sorted T cell fraction (not recorded which). CDR3 DNA: TGTGCCAGCAGCGCGACACAGGTTACTGAAGCTTTCTTT. It codes for CASSATQVTEAFF.